The text below deals with one TCR beta chain. This entry comes from a study of blood T cell repertoires in COVID-19. Across the whole study: COVID-19 samples from acute and convalescent phases originated in the United States, Italy and Spain. Sample material is recorded as cDNA or gDNA derived from T cells, B-cell-depleted T cells, or PBMCs.

Per the original data handling: Estimates of nucleated cell counts were drawn from the amplification of reference gene primers. Clones were sequenced by immunoSEQ multiplex PCR, and TCRdb holds only the in-frame ones, with some missing. D and trimming come from the DNA, and the V and J calls and clone size come from that table. Here the sample spans some 300,000 clones, approximately 90% being singletons. The CDR3 consists of 14 residues. Per the germline V gene, CDR1 is LNHDA and CDR2 is SQIVND (reference sequence). Trimming took off 5 bases at V and 3 bases at J, with 14 bases between the two ends.

The rearrangement links TRBV19 to TRBJ2-7; D is perhaps TRBD1 (7 bases). Sequenced sample: peripheral blood. This TCR derives from a man aged 18 to 35 with active or convalescent COVID-19. The DNA of the CDR3 is TGTGCCAGTAGTGCCAGACAGGGAGGCTACGAGCAGTACTTC. Translation: CASSARQGGYEQYF.